One and the same sample provided the 10 T cell receptor beta chains below, sequenced in a study of blood T cell repertoires in COVID-19. Assay: immunoSEQ multiplex PCR; the TCRdb copy retains only in-frame clones and omits some. The data hold 150,000 or so clones, with 88% observed a single time. Sequenced material: peripheral blood. The source is a human donor in a cohort sampled during active COVID-19.

The chain carries TRBV3-1 (or the pseudogene TRBV3-2) and TRBJ2-7, with TRBD2 identical over 12 bases. CDR1 and CDR2 from the germline V gene are LGHDT and YNNKEL (reference sequence). After removal of 0 bases from V and 2 bases from J, the junction contained 2 bases not matched to a gene. The CDR3 has 16 amino acids. The CDR3 DNA reads TGTGCCAGCAGCCAAGATTGGACTAGCGGGGCCTACGAGCAGTACTTC. This encodes CASSQDWTSGAYEQYF.

The chain carries TRBV7-2 and TRBJ2-1; 7 bases line up with TRBD2. CDR3 size: 15 residues. Looked up from germline, CDR1 is SGHTA and CDR2 is FQGNSA. The V gene end was trimmed by 4 bases and the J gene end by 3 bases; junction bases not matched to a gene: 6. The chain's CDR3 is CASSSRLADYNEQFF. DNA of the CDR3: TGTGCCAGCAGCTCGAGGCTAGCGGACTACAATGAGCAGTTCTTC.

The chain joins TRBV28 to TRBJ2-3; a possible D gene is TRBD1 (5 bases). This CDR3 spans 16 amino acids. Germline loops: CDR1 MDHEN, CDR2 SYDVKM. V lost 6 bases and J 2 bases, leaving 18 bases between the germline ends. The CDR3 spells CASSPIGHPLTDTQYF. CDR3 bases: TGTGCCAGCAGCCCTATCGGACATCCCCTCACAGATACGCAGTATTTT.

J is TRBJ2-7 and V is TRBV6-5, with 9 bases that match TRBD2. The germline V gene encodes CDR1 MNHEY and CDR2 SVGAGI. The trim removed 2 bases at V and 2 bases at J, leaving 7 bases unmatched. The CDR3 extends over 16 amino acids. The CDR3 reads CASSYGTSGRTYEQYF. Written as DNA, the CDR3 is TGTGCCAGCAGTTACGGAACTAGCGGGCGGACCTACGAGCAGTACTTC.

CDR3 sequence (DNA): TGCGCCAGCAGCTTGAACGCGCAACCGACCGGGGAGCTGTTTTTT. Protein: CASSLNAQPTGELFF. The chain links TRBV5-1 to TRBJ2-2; D gene ambiguous. Trimming removed 1 base at V and 5 bases at J, with 12 bases between. The CDR3 covers 15 residues. Germline assignment: CDR1 SGHRS and CDR2 YFSETQ.

The rearrangement uses TRBV18 and TRBJ2-7, with D tentatively TRBD1 (5 bases). Germline V lookup: CDR1 KGHSH, CDR2 LQKENI. The V end lost 3 bases, the J end lost 0 bases, and 9 bases lay between the germline ends. The CDR3 is made up of 14 amino acids. The CDR3 DNA follows: TGTGCCAGCTCACCTGACAGCCTCTCCTACGAGCAGTACTTC. It translates to CASSPDSLSYEQYF.

V gene TRBV2 combines with J gene TRBJ1-5; no firm D call. CDR3 size: 14 residues. Trimming took off 7 bases at V and 2 bases at J, with 12 bases between the two ends. Germline V gene sequence: CDR1 SNHLY, CDR2 FYNNEI. In DNA, the CDR3 is TGTGCCAGCAATGCGGCTAATCGCAATCAGCCCCAGCATTTT. Translated, it gives CASNAANRNQPQHF. Supplemented by reference TRBV2 and TRBJ1-5, the full variable domain reads EPEVTQTPSHQVTQMGQEVILRCVPISNHLYFYWYRQILGQKVEFLVSFYNNEISEKSEIFDDQFSVERPDGSNFTLKIRSTKLEDSAMYFCASNAANRNQPQHFGDGTRLSIL.

The rearrangement uses TRBV7-8 and TRBJ1-2, with D maybe TRBD1 (5 bases). Deletions cut 5 bases from V and 7 bases from J, with 29 bases between. Germline CDR1 and CDR2: SGHVS and FQNEAQ. The CDR3 consists of 18 residues. CDR3 in DNA: TGTGCCAGCAGCACTCCCAAAGCAGGGCGGACCGGTTCGGGTGGCTACACCTTC. This codes for CASSTPKAGRTGSGGYTF. The full variable domain, its missing parts supplied by reference TRBV7-8 and TRBJ1-2, is GAGVSQSPRYKVAKRGQDVALRCDPISGHVSLFWYQQALGQGPEFLTYFQNEAQLDKSGLPSDRFFAERPEGSVSTLKIQRTQQEDSAVYLCASSTPKAGRTGSGGYTFGSGTRLTVV.

This chain joins TRBV6-2 or TRBV6-3 and TRBJ1-5; TRBD1 aligns across 8 bases. This CDR3 is built from 16 residues. Losses at the gene ends were 2 bases for V and 8 bases for J; bases not matched to a gene: 11. Germline V CDR1 and CDR2: MNHEY, SVGEGT. The CDR3 bases are TGTGCCAGCAGTTACGGTCTGGCAGGGGGCGATGAGCCCCAGCATTTT. Amino acid sequence: CASSYGLAGGDEPQHF.

The genes are TRBV5-1 and TRBJ2-1, with D possibly TRBD2 on 5 matching bases. This CDR3 contains 16 residues. With 4 bases removed from V and 7 bases from J, the gap between germline ends came to 21 bases. Germline V gene lookup returns CDR1 SGHRS and CDR2 YFSETQ. The CDR3 DNA follows: TGCGCCAGCAGCCACCTGAGGGATCAGGCAGTTAATGAGCAGTTCTTC. Protein product: CASSHLRDQAVNEQFF.